Each of the 3 T cell receptor beta chains below was sequenced from the same sample in a study of beta chain features in type 1 diabetes. Study-level results: TCRB CDR3s from Type 1 diabetes patients were moderately but significantly shorter in all four CD4+ subsets.

The isolated RNA, all of it, was reverse transcribed, so expressed TCRB transcripts were what got sequenced. The table came from immunoSEQ multiplex PCR; TCRdb's copy has only in-frame clones and leaves some out. Among 640,000 or so clones listed, around 15% were seen once. No antigen has been identified for these receptors. The sequencing input was naive CD4+ T cells from blood. Receptors originate from a man younger than 35 with type 1 diabetes.

The chain is built from TRBV6-1 and TRBJ1-2; D gene unclear. The CDR3 covers 12 residues. The germline CDR1 and CDR2 sequences are MNHNS and SASEGT. The V end lost 3 bases, the J end lost 8 bases, and 10 bases lay between the germline ends. CDR3 DNA sequence: TGTGCCAGCAGTGATAGGCAGTGGGGCTACACCTTC. Residues: CASSDRQWGYTF.

This chain uses TRBV7-2 with TRBJ1-5; D is uncertain. The germline gives CDR1 SGHTA, CDR2 FQGNSA. The V end was cut by 1 base, the J end by 12 bases, with 19 bases between. The CDR3 covers 15 residues. CDR3 nucleotide sequence: TGTGCCAGCAGCTTAGGGGCCTCTATAGTTCAGAACCAGCATTTT. This encodes CASSLGASIVQNQHF.

This clone turned up a few times. The same CDR3 is also encoded by other DNA sequences in this sample. The chain is built from TRBV2 and TRBJ2-5; 9 nucleotides align to TRBD2. Germline assignment: CDR1 SNHLY and CDR2 FYNNEI. With V trimmed by 0 bases and J by 5 bases, 1 base remained unmatched. This CDR3 spans 14 amino acids. CDR3 DNA: TGTGCCAGCAGTGAAGCGCTAGCGGGGGAGACCCAGTACTTC. Amino acid sequence: CASSEALAGETQYF.